The next 2 T cell receptor beta chains were all read from a single sample in a study of control samples from healthy donors and cancer patients. Data came from immunoSEQ multiplex PCR; TCRdb stores just in-frame clones and leaves some out. Of about 100,000 clones listed, around four fifths are singletons. What was sequenced was blood. These receptor sequences come from a young man in good health.

The V and J genes are TRBV6-8 and TRBJ2-3; TRBD1 might be the D (6 bases). In germline, CDR1 is MNHGY, CDR2 SAAAGT. The CDR3 consists of 16 residues. The ends were cut back, 2 bases at V and 0 bases at J, with 12 bases in the middle. Here the CDR3 reads CASSYPEQGSTDTQYF. The CDR3 DNA follows: TGTGCCAGCAGTTACCCAGAACAGGGTAGCACAGATACGCAGTATTTT.

This clone was counted once. The gene calls are TRBV6-1 and TRBJ2-2; weak D call: TRBD2 (7 bases). CDR1 and CDR2 (germline): MNHNS, SASEGT. V lost 2 bases, J lost 0 bases, and 10 bases lay in between. The CDR3 has 16 residues. The CDR3 region has the DNA TGTGCCAGCAGTGAAAGGGGGGGAGCGAACACCGGGGAGCTGTTTTTT. This translates into CASSERGGANTGELFF.